This paragraph covers one T cell receptor beta chain sequence. The data belong to a study of blood T cell repertoires in COVID-19. Study-wide context: Some COVID-19 samples were acute and others convalescent; all came from the United States, Italy and Spain.

In the original processing: Amplified reference gene primers provided the basis for estimating nucleated cell counts. The assay was immunoSEQ multiplex PCR, and TCRdb's table has in-frame clones only and misses some. V and J calls and clone size are as listed in that table; D and trimming were resolved from the DNA. This table holds roughly 200,000 clones, roughly 89% found once. The CDR3 has 15 residues. Germline values: CDR1 SNHLY, CDR2 FYNNEI. V was pared by 2 bases and J by 7 bases, with 12 bases between. Participant ages covered roughly 18 to 89 years across about two dozen US areas. Exposed study participants had met a COVID-19 case within 2 weeks before entry.

V is TRBV2 and J is TRBJ1-6, with TRBD1 as a possible D gene (5 bases). Sequencing used PBMCs or T cells enriched from blood (not recorded which). The source of this sequence is a woman aged 25 to 39 who had been exposed to COVID-19. CDR3 sequence (DNA): TGTGCCAGCAGTGAACAGGGCCCTACAAATTCACCCCTCCACTTT. Translating gives CASSEQGPTNSPLHF.